This T cell receptor beta chain originates from a study of STAT5B mutations in CD4+ large granular lymphocyte leukemia. Buffy coats from healthy blood donors served as controls. Study results and caveats: Compared with healthy controls (2/35), patient top clones favored TRBV06 (8/27). Patient CD4-sorted repertoires looked more clonal than healthy CD4+ repertoires, even without putative leukemic clones.

This clone was observed a handful of times. The target antigen is unknown. V lost 6 bases and J 6 bases, leaving 14 bases between the germline ends. The CDR3 extends over 13 amino acids. The germline V gene has CDR1 SQVTM and CDR2 ANQGSEA. The survey-level immunoSEQ assay was used. The data were produced by immunoSEQ multiplex PCR, yet TCRdb's version contains in-frame clones alone and is incomplete. The sample yields about 30,000 clones, around 82% seen once. Sequenced input: CD4+ T cells from blood buffy coats. This sequence was found in a human donor in good health. The rearrangement links TRBV29-1 to TRBJ1-4; possible D gene TRBD1, 6 bases. CDR3 protein: CSVIRGEDEKLFF. In nucleotides, the CDR3 is TGCAGCGTCATCAGGGGAGAGGATGAAAAACTGTTTTTT.